This T cell receptor beta chain was documented in a study of T cell responses to AZD1222 COVID-19 vaccine. Study results and caveats: A reported finding is that nearly half of spike-specific TCRs target unmutated variant regions. In a largely white British group with more females than males, clonal diversity was possibly underestimated.

Data came from immunoSEQ multiplex PCR; TCRdb stores just in-frame clones and leaves some out. The table shows fewer than 200,000 clones, with 75% to 90% occurring only once. As regards this clone: Its antigen is unknown.

This specimen consisted of peripheral blood, obtained on day 0 of AZD1222 vaccination. The source of this sequence is an adult in good health.

DNA for the CDR3: TGTGCCAGCAGTTTTGGCAGGGTTTACGGGTATGGCTACACCTTC. It yields the protein CASSFGRVYGYGYTF. The chain joins TRBV28 to TRBJ1-2; maybe TRBD1 (5 bases). This CDR3 contains 15 residues. Trimming took 3 bases from V and 5 from J, leaving 16 bases between them. Germline V gives CDR1 MDHEN, CDR2 SYDVKM.